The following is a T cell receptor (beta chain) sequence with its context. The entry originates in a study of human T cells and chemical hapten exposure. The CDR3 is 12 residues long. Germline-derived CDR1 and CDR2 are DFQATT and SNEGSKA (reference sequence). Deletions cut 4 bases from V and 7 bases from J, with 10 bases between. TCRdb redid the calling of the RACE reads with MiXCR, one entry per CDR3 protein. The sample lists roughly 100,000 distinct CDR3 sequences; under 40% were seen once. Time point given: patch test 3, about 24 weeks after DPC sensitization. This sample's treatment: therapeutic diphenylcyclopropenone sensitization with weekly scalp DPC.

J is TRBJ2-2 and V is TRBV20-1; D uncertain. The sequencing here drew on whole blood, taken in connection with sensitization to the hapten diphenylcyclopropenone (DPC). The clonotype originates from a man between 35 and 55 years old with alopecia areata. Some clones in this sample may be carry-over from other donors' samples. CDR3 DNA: TGCAGTGCTACTAGAAAGGGCGGGGAGCTGTTTTTT. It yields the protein CSATRKGGELFF.